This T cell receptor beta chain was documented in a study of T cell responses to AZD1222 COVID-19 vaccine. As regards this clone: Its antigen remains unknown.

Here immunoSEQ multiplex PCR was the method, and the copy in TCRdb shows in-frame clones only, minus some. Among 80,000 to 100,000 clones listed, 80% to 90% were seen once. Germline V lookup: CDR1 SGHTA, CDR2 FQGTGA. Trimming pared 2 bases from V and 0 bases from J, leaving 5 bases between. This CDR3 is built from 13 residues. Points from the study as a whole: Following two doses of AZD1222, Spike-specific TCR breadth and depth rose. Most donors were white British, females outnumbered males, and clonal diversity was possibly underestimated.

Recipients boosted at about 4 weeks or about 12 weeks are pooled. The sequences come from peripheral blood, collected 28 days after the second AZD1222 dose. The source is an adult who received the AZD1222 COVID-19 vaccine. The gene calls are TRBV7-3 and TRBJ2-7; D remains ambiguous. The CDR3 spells CASSLDGSYEQYF. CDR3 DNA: TGTGCCAGCAGCTTAGACGGCTCCTACGAGCAGTACTTC.